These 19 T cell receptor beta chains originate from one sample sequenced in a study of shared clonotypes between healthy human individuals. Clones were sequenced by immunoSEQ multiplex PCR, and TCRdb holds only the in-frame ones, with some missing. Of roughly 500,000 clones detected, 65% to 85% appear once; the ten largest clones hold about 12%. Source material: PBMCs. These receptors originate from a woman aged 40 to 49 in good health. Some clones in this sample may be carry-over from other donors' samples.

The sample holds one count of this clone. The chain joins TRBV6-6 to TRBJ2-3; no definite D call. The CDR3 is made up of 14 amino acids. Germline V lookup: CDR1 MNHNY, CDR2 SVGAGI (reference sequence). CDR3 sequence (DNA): TGTGCGATGTCGTCCGGCAGGAGCACAGATACGCAGTATTTT. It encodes CAMSSGRSTDTQYF.

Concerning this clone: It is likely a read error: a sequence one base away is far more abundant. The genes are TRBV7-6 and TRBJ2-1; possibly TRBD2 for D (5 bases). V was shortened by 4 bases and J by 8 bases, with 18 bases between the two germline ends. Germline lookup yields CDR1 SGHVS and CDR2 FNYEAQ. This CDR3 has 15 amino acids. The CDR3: CASSSVLGRTDEQFF. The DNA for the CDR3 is TGTGCCAGCAGCTCGGTACTAGGCCGGACGGATGAGCAGTTCTTC.

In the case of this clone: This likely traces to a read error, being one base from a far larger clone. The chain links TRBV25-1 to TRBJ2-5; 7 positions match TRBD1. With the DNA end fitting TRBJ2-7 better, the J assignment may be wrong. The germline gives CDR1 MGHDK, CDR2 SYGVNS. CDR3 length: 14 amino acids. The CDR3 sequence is CASSRIGGTYEQYF. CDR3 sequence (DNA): TGTGCCAGCAGTCGGATAGGGGGCACATACGAGCAGTACTTC.

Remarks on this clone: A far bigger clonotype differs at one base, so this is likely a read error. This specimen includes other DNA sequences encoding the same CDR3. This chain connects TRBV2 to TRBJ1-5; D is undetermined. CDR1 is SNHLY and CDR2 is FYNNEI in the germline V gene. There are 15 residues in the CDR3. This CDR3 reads CASRDEVVYNQPQHF. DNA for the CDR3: TGTGCCAGCAGGGATGAAGTCGTCTACAATCAGCCACAGCATTTT. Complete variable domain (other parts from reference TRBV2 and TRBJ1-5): EPEVTQTPSHQVTQMGQEVILRCVPISNHLYFYWYRQILGQKVEFLVSFYNNEISEKSEIFDDQFSVERPDGSNFTLKIRSTKLEDSAMYFCASRDEVVYNQPQHFGDGTRLSIL.

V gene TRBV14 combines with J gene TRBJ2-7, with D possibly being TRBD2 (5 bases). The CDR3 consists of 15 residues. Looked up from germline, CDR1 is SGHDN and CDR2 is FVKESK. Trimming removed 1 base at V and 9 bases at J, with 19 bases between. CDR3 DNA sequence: TGTGCCAGCAGCCAAGCACTAGGGATGGATTCGGGGCAGTACTTC. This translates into CASSQALGMDSGQYF.

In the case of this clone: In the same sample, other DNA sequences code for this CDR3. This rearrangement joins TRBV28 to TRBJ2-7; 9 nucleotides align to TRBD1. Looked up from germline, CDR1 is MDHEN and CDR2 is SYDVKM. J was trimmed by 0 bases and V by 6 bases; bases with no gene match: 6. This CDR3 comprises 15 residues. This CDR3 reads CASSSPGQGSYEQYF. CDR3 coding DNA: TGTGCCAGCAGCTCACCGGGACAGGGCTCCTACGAGCAGTACTTC.

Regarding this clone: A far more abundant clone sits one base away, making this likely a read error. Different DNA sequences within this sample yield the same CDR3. The DNA for the CDR3 is TGCGCTAGCAGCTGGGCTAGCGGGACCTACGAGCAGTACTTC. Residues: CASSWASGTYEQYF. V gene TRBV5-1 combines with J gene TRBJ2-7; the match to TRBD2 covers 9 bases. This CDR3 has 14 amino acids. The germline CDR1 and CDR2 sequences are SGHRS and YFSETQ.

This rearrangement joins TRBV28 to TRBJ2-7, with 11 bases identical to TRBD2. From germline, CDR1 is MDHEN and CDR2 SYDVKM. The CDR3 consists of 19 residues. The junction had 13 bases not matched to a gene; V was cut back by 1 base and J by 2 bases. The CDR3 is CASSLSFPATSGRTYEQYF. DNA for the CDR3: TGTGCCAGCAGTTTATCCTTTCCCGCAACTAGCGGGAGAACCTACGAGCAGTACTTC.

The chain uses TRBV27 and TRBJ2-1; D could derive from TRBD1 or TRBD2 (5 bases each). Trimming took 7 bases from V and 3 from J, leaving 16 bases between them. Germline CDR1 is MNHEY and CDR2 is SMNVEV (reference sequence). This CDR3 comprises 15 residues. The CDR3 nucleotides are TGTGCCAGCATCCTTATGGGGGACCGCTACAATGAGCAGTTCTTC. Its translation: CASILMGDRYNEQFF.

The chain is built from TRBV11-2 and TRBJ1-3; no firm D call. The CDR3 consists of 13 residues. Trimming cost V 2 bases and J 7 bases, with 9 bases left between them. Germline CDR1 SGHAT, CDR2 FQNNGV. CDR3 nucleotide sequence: TGTGCCAGCAGCTTAACCTCCGGGAACACCATATATTTT. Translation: CASSLTSGNTIYF.

CDR3 region: CASSLGLAEAAYEQYF. The CDR3 DNA follows: TGTGCCAGCAGCTTAGGGCTAGCGGAGGCCGCCTACGAGCAGTACTTC. The chain combines TRBV7-8 with TRBJ2-7; TRBD2 matches 7 bases. The CDR3 has 16 residues. V was clipped by 1 base and J by 2 bases; unmatched bases: 8. CDR1 SGHVS and CDR2 FQNEAQ come from the germline V gene.

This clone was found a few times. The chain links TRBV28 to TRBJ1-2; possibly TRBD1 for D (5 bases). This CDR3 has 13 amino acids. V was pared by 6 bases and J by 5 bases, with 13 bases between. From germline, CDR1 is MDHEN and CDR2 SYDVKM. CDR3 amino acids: CASSPGHFYGYTF. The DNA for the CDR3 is TGTGCCAGCAGCCCAGGACATTTTTATGGCTACACCTTC.

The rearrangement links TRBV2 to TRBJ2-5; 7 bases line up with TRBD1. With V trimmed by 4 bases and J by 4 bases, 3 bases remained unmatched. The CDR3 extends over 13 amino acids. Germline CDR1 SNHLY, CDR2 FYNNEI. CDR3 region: CASSGRQGETQYF. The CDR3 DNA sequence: TGTGCCAGCAGTGGCAGACAGGGAGAGACCCAGTACTTC.

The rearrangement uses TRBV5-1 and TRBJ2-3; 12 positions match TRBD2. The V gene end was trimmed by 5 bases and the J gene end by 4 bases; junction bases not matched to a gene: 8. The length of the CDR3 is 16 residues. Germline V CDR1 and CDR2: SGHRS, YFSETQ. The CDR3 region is CASSRGLAGRSDTQYF. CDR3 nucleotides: TGCGCCAGCAGTAGGGGACTAGCGGGCCGCTCAGATACGCAGTATTTT.

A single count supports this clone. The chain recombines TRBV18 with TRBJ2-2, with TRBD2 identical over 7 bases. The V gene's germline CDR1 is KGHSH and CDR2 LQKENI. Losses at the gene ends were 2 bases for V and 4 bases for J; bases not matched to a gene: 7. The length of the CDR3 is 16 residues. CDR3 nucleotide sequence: TGTGCCAGCTCACCATTTGCGACTAGCAGCACCGGGGAGCTGTTTTTT. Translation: CASSPFATSSTGELFF.

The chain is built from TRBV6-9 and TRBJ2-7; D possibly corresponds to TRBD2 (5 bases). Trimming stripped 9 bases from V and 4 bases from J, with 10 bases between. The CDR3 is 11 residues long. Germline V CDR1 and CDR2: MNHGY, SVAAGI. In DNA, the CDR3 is TGTGCCAGTGGAAGGGAGTACGAGCAGTACTTC. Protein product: CASGREYEQYF.

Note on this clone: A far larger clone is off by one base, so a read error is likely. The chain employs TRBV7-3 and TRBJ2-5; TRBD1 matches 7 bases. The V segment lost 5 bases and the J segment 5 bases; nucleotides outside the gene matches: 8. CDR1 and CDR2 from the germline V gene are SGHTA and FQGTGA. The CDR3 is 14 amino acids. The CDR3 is CASSLGRQGETQYF. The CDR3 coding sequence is TGTGCCAGCAGCCTCGGTCGACAGGGCGAGACCCAGTACTTC.

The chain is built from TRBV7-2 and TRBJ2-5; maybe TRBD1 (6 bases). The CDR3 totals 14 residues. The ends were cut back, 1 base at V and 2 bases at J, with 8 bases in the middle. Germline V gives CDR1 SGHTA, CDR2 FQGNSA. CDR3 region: CASSLEGGQETQYF. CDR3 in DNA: TGTGCCAGCAGCTTAGAAGGGGGTCAAGAGACCCAGTACTTC. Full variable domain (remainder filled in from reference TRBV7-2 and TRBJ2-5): GAGVSQSPSNKVTEKGKDVELRCDPISGHTALYWYRQSLGQGLEFLIYFQGNSAPDKSGLPSDRFSAERTGGSVSTLTIQRTQQEDSAVYLCASSLEGGQETQYFGPGTRLLVL.

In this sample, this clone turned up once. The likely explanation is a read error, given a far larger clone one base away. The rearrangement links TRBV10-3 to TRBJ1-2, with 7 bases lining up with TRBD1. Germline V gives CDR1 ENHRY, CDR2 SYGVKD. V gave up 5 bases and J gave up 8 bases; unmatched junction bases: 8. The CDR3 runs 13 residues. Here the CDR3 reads CAISKTGTAGYTF. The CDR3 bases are TGTGCCATCAGTAAGACAGGGACGGCCGGCTACACCTTC.